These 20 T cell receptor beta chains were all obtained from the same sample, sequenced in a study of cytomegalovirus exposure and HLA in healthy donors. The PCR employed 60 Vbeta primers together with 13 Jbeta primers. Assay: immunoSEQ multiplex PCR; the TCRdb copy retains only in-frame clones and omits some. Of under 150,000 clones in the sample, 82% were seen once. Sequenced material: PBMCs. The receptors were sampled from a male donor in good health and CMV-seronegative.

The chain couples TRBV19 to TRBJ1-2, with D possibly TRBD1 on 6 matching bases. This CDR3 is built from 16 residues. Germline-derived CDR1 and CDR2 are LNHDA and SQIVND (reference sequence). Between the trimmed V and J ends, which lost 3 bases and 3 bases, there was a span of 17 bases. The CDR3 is CASSIWGFGGDYGYTF. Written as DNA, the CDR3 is TGTGCCAGTAGTATTTGGGGGTTTGGGGGCGACTATGGCTACACCTTC.

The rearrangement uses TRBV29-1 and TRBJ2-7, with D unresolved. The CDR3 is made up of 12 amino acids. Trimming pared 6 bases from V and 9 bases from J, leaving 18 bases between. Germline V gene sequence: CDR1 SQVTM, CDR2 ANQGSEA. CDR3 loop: CSVVLPLYGQYF. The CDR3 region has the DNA TGCAGCGTCGTTCTCCCCCTCTATGGGCAGTACTTC.

The chain's CDR3 is CASSQGQSSGNTIYF. The CDR3 region has the DNA TGCGCCAGCAGCCAAGGTCAGTCCTCTGGAAACACCATATATTTT. The chain uses TRBV4-1 and TRBJ1-3, with unresolved D. This CDR3 has 15 amino acids. Germline-derived CDR1 and CDR2 are MGHRA and YSYEKL. With 1 base removed from V and 0 bases from J, the gap between germline ends came to 7 bases.

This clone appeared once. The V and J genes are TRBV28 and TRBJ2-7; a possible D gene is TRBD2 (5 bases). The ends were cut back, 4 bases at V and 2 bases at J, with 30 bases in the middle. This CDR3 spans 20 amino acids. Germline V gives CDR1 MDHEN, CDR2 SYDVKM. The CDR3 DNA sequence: TGTGCCAGCAGTTCTGCCTACGGGCCCTACCTCCAAGCGGATACCTACGAGCAGTACTTC. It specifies CASSSAYGPYLQADTYEQYF.

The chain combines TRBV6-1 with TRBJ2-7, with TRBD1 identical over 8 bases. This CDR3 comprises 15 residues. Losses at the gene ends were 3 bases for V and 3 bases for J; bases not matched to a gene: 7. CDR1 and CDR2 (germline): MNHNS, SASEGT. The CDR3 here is CASSESGGKSYEQYF. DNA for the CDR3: TGTGCCAGCAGTGAGTCAGGGGGCAAAAGCTACGAGCAGTACTTC.

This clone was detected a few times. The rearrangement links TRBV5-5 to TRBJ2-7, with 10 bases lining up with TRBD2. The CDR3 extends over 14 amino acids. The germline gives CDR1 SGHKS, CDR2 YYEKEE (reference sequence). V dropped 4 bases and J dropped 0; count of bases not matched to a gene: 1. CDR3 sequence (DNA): TGTGCCAGCAGCCCTAGCGGGAGCTCCTACGAGCAGTACTTC. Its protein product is CASSPSGSSYEQYF.

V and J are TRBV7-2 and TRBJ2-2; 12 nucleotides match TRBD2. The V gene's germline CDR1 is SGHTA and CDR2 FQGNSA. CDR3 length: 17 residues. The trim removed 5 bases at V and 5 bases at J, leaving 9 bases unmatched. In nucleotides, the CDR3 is TGTGCCAGCAGCCAACGACTAGCGGGAGTCGGGACCGGGGAGCTGTTTTTT. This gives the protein CASSQRLAGVGTGELFF.

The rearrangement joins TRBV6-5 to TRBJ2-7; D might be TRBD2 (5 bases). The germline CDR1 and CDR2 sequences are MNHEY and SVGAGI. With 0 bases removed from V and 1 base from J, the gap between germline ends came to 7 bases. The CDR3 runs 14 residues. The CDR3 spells CASSYSEGSYEQYF. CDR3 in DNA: TGTGCCAGCAGTTACTCAGAGGGTTCCTACGAGCAGTACTTC.

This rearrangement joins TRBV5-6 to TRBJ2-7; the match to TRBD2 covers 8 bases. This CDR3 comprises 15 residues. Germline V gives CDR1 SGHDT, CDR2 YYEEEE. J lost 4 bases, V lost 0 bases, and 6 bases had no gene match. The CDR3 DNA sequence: TGTGCCAGCAGCTTGGGCGGGACTAGTCTATACGAGCAGTACTTC. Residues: CASSLGGTSLYEQYF.

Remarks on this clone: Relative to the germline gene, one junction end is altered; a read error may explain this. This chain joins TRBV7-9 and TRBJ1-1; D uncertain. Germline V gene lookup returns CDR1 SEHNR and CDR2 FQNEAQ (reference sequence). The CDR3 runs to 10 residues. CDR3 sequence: CSSSPRVLIF. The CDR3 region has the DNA TGTTCCAGCAGCCCGCGCGTGCTGATCTTT.

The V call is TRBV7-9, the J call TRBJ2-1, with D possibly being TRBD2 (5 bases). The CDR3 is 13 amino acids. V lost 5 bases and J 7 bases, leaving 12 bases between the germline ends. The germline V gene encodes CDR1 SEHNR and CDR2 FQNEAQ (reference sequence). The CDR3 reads CASSAAGWNEQFF. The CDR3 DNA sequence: TGTGCCAGCAGCGCCGCGGGTTGGAATGAGCAGTTCTTC. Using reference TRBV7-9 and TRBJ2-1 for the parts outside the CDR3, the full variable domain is DTGVSQNPRHKITKRGQNVTFRCDPISEHNRLYWYRQTLGQGPEFLTYFQNEAQLEKSRLLSDRFSAERPKGSFSTLEIQRTEQGDSAMYLCASSAAGWNEQFFGPGTRLTVL.

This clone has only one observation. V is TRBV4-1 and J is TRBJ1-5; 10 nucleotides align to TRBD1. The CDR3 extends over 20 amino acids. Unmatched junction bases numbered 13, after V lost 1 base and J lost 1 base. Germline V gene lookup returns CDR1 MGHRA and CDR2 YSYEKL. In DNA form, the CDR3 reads TGCGCCAGCAGCCAAGCCGTGCGGGACAGGGGAGGTTGGAGCAATCAGCCCCAGCATTTT. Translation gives CASSQAVRDRGGWSNQPQHF.

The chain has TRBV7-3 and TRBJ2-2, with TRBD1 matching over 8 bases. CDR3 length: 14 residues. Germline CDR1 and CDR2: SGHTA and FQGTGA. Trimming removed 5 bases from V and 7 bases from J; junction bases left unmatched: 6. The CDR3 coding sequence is TGTGCCAGCAGCATCAGGGGGCTGGGCGGGGAGCTGTTTTTT. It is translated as CASSIRGLGGELFF. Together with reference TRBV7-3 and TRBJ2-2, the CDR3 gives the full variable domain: GAGVSQTPSNKVTEKGKYVELRCDPISGHTALYWYRQSLGQGPEFLIYFQGTGAADDSGLPNDRFFAVRPEGSVSTLKIQRTERGDSAVYLCASSIRGLGGELFFGEGSRLTVL.

DNA of the CDR3: TGTGCCAGCAGCTTAGGAGCGGGAAGGGGAGATACGCAGTATTTT. This gives the protein CASSLGAGRGDTQYF. V is TRBV13 and J is TRBJ2-3, with 7 bases matching TRBD2. Germline V lookup: CDR1 PRHDT, CDR2 FYEKMQ (reference sequence). The CDR3 length is 15 residues. After removal of 0 bases from V and 5 bases from J, the junction contained 5 bases not matched to a gene.

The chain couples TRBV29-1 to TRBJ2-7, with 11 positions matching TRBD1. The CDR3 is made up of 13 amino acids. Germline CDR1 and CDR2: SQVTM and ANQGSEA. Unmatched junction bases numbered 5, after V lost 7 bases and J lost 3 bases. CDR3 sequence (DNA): TGCAGCGCCGCCGGGACAGGGGGCTACGAGCAGTACTTC. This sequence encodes CSAAGTGGYEQYF.

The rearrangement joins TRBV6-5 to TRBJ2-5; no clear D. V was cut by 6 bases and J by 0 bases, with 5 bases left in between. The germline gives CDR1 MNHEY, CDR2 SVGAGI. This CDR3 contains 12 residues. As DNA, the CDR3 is TGTGCCAGCAGCGAGGACCAAGAGACCCAGTACTTC. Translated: CASSEDQETQYF.

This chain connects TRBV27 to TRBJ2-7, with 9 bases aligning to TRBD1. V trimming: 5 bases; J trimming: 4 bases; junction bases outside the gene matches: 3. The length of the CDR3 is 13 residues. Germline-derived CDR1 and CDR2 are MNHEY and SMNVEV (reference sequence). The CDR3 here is CASSVGQGYEQYF. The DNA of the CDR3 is TGTGCCAGCAGTGTGGGACAGGGTTACGAGCAGTACTTC.

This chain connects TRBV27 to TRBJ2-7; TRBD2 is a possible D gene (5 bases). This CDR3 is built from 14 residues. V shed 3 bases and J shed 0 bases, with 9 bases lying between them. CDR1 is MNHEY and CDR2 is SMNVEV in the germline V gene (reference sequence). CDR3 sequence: CASSFIGSSYEQYF. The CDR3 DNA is TGTGCCAGCAGTTTCATAGGGAGCTCCTACGAGCAGTACTTC.

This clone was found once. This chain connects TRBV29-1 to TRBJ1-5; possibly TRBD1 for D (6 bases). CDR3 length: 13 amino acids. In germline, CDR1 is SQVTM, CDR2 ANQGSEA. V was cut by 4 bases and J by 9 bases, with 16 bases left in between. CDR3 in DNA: TGCAGCGTTGTAGGGGGTGACACACGGCCCCAGCATTTT. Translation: CSVVGGDTRPQHF.

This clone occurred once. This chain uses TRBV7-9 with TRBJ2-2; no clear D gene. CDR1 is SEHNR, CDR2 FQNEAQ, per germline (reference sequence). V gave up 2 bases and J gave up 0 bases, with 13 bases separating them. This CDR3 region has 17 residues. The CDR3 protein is CASSLTVRPTNTGELFF. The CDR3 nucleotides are TGTGCCAGCAGCTTAACTGTCCGCCCCACGAACACCGGGGAGCTGTTTTTT.